This TCR beta chain comes out of a study of T cells in Graves' hyperthyroidism and ophthalmopathy. Study results and caveats: Expanded thyroid clonotypes (above 0.001) were mostly also found in blood.

This CDR3 is 19 amino acids long. V lost 3 bases and J lost 2; bases outside the gene matches: 15. Out of approximately 10 ml of fresh peripheral blood came the PBMCs. Amplification targeted TCR beta CDR3 regions from RNA transcripts. First-round RT-PCR of the TCR CDR3 relied on the HTBI primer set. TCRdb reprocessed the multiplex PCR reads with MiXCR, giving one entry per CDR3 protein. The repertoire consists of more than 500,000 distinct CDR3 sequences, with around 16% occurring once and the leading ten covering over 3.5%. The sample holds many counts of this clonotype. Its antigen is not known. This TCR was sampled from a woman aged 25-40 years with Graves' hyperthyroidism. The J gene is TRBJ2-2, the V gene TRBV12-3 or TRBV12-4; 7 positions agree with TRBD2. Source material: blood. Here the CDR3 reads CASSLGFARLAANTGELFF. CDR3 nucleotide sequence: TGTGCCAGCAGTTTGGGATTCGCTAGGCTAGCGGCAAACACCGGGGAGCTGTTTTTT.